The 14 T cell receptor beta chains below come from one sample, sequenced in a study of cytomegalovirus exposure and HLA in healthy donors. The PCR employed 60 Vbeta primers together with 13 Jbeta primers. Assay used: immunoSEQ multiplex PCR; TCRdb lists only in-frame clones, some missing. This table holds 100,000 or so clones, over 70% found once. Sequencing was done on a sample of PBMCs. The receptors come from a male donor in good health and CMV-seronegative.

This clone was seen a few times. V usage is TRBV7-6 and J usage is TRBJ2-2; the D is unclear. CDR1 SGHVS and CDR2 FNYEAQ come from the germline V gene. With 5 bases removed from V and 1 base from J, the gap between germline ends came to 14 bases. This CDR3 is built from 16 residues. The CDR3 nucleotides are TGTGCCAGCAGCCTCCTACCTGACAAGAACACCGGGGAGCTGTTTTTT. Encoded protein: CASSLLPDKNTGELFF. The full variable domain, its missing parts supplied by reference TRBV7-6 and TRBJ2-2, is GAGVSQSPRYKVTKRGQDVALRCDPISGHVSLYWYRQALGQGPEFLTYFNYEAQQDKSGLPNDRFSAERPEGSISTLTIQRTEQRDSAMYRCASSLLPDKNTGELFFGEGSRLTVL.

V gene TRBV28 combines with J gene TRBJ1-1; maybe TRBD1 (6 bases). The CDR3 loop spans 17 amino acids. Germline-derived CDR1 and CDR2 are MDHEN and SYDVKM. Trimming left V 3 bases short and J 0 bases short, with 17 bases between. Here the CDR3 DNA reads TGTGCCAGCAGTTTGCTAACGAGGGGGTTCATGAACACTGAAGCTTTCTTT. Protein: CASSLLTRGFMNTEAFF.

The rearrangement joins TRBV29-1 to TRBJ2-6; D is unclear. V was shortened by 6 bases and J by 0 bases, with 3 bases between the two germline ends. Germline V gene data show CDR1 as SQVTM and CDR2 as ANQGSEA. The CDR3 is 12 amino acids. The CDR3 sequence: CSVYSGANVLTF. CDR3 DNA sequence: TGCAGCGTCTACTCTGGGGCCAACGTCCTGACTTTC.

This clone showed up just once. The J gene is TRBJ2-1, the V gene TRBV10-1, with a possible D match to TRBD1 (5 bases). The V gene lost 2 bases and the J gene lost 7 bases, with 15 bases spanning the gap. Germline V gene data show CDR1 as WNHNN and CDR2 as SYGVQD (reference sequence). CDR3 size: 15 residues. The CDR3 bases are TGCGCCAGCAGTGAGCCTCCAGGGTCGGTAAATGAGCAGTTCTTC. The encoded protein is CASSEPPGSVNEQFF.

The rearrangement uses TRBV29-1 and TRBJ2-3, with 12 nucleotides matching TRBD1. The germline V gene has CDR1 SQVTM and CDR2 ANQGSEA. The CDR3 contains 14 residues. Trimming removed 7 bases from V and 6 bases from J; junction bases left unmatched: 8. The CDR3 DNA follows: TGCAGCGGGGGACAGGGGGCTTTTGGGGATACGCAGTATTTT. This codes for CSGGQGAFGDTQYF.

This clone has only one observation. The chain employs TRBV7-9 and TRBJ2-7; TRBD1 is a possible D gene (8 bases). The V gene's germline CDR1 is SEHNR and CDR2 FQNEAQ (reference sequence). CDR3 length: 17 amino acids. V lost 5 bases and J lost 3, with 23 bases in between. As DNA, the CDR3 is TGTGCCAGCAGCCCTGGGACAGGTGGACGGGAGGACTACGAGCAGTACTTC. Protein sequence: CASSPGTGGREDYEQYF.

This clone was observed a single time. As DNA, the CDR3 is TGCAGCGTTTCCAGCGGGAGGGGGTACAATGAGCAGTTCTTC. Translating it yields CSVSSGRGYNEQFF. The J gene is TRBJ2-1, the V gene TRBV29-1, with 10 nucleotides matching TRBD2. The CDR3 spans 14 residues. Germline CDR1 reads SQVTM; CDR2 reads ANQGSEA. V shed 5 bases and J 4 bases; nucleotides not matched to a gene: 5.

The CDR3 region has the DNA TGTGCCAGCAGCTGGACAGTTAACACTGAAGCTTTCTTT. Its translation: CASSWTVNTEAFF. The chain carries TRBV7-3 and TRBJ1-1; D is perhaps TRBD1 (6 bases). The V gene lost 4 bases and the J gene lost 2 bases, with 8 bases spanning the gap. Germline V gene lookup returns CDR1 SGHTA and CDR2 FQGTGA. The CDR3 length is 13 residues.

This clone was detected only once. This rearrangement joins TRBV7-9 to TRBJ2-7; 10 positions agree with TRBD1. The V segment lost 4 bases and the J segment 3 bases; nucleotides outside the gene matches: 0. The length of the CDR3 is 13 residues. CDR1 is SEHNR, CDR2 FQNEAQ, per germline (reference sequence). The CDR3 protein is CASSWDRGYEQYF. The CDR3 DNA reads as TGTGCCAGCAGCTGGGACAGGGGCTACGAGCAGTACTTC.

This clone occurred once. The genes are TRBV4-2 and TRBJ2-2; 10 bases are a match to TRBD1. CDR1 is LGHNA and CDR2 is YNFKEQ in the germline V gene. The CDR3 is made up of 16 amino acids. V was clipped by 4 bases and J by 0 bases; unmatched bases: 2. The CDR3 region is CASSPGQGANTGELFF. CDR3 bases: TGTGCCAGCAGCCCCGGACAGGGGGCGAACACCGGGGAGCTGTTTTTT.

This clone was counted between two and nine times. The chain recombines TRBV30 with TRBJ1-2; TRBD1 matches at 9 bases. Germline CDR1 reads GTSNPN; CDR2 reads SVGIG (reference sequence). V trimming: 5 bases; J trimming: 0 bases; junction bases outside the gene matches: 7. The CDR3 runs 15 residues. Here the CDR3 reads CAWSGTGSTNYGYTF. The CDR3 DNA reads as TGTGCCTGGTCCGGGACAGGGAGTACTAACTATGGCTACACCTTC.

CDR3 amino acids: CSVADRGSNQPQHF. The CDR3 bases are TGCAGCGTAGCGGACAGGGGAAGCAATCAGCCCCAGCATTTT. This chain connects TRBV29-1 to TRBJ1-5; 9 bases are a match to TRBD1. This CDR3 contains 14 residues. CDR1 and CDR2 from the germline V gene are SQVTM and ANQGSEA. J gave up 1 base and V 6 bases, and 4 bases lay outside the gene matches.

The chain uses TRBV5-4 and TRBJ2-7, with 9 bases matching TRBD1. Trimming cost V 3 bases and J 3 bases; bases outside gene matches: 13. The CDR3 length is 17 residues. Germline values: CDR1 SGHNT, CDR2 YYREEE (reference sequence). Here the CDR3 DNA reads TGTGCCAGCAGCTCCGAGGGGTCGGGACAGGGTTTCTACGAGCAGTACTTC. Its translation: CASSSEGSGQGFYEQYF.

The chain has TRBV30 and TRBJ1-1; D remains ambiguous. This CDR3 region has 13 residues. Germline CDR1 is GTSNPN and CDR2 is SVGIG (reference sequence). The V gene lost 4 bases and the J gene lost 1 base, with 10 bases spanning the gap. The CDR3 DNA is TGTGCCTGGAACTTCGGGAGGAACACTGAAGCTTTCTTT. Translating it yields CAWNFGRNTEAFF.